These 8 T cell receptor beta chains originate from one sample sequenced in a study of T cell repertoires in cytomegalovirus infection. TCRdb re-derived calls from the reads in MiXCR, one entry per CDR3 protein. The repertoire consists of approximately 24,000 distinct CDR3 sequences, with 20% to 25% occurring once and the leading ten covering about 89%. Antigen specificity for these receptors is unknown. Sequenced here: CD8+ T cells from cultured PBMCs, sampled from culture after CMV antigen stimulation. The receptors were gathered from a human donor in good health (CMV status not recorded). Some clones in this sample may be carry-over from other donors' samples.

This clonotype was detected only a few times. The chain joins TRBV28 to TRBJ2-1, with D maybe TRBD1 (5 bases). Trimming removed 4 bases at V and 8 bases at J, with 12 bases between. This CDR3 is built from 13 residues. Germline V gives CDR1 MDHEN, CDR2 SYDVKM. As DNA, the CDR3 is TGTGCCAGCAGTTCCGGACATAACCATGAGCAGTTCTTC. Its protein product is CASSSGHNHEQFF.

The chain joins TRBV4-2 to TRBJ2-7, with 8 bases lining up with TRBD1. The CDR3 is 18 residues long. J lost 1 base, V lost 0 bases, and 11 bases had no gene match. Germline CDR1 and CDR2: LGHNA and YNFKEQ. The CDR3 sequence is CASSQEGGPGTGSYEQYF. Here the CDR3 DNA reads TGTGCCAGCAGCCAAGAGGGCGGGCCCGGGACAGGATCCTACGAGCAGTACTTC.

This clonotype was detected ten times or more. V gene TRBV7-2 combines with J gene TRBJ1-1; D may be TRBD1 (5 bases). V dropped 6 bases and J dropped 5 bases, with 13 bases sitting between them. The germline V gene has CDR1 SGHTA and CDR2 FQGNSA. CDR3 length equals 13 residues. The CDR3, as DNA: TGTGCCAGCAGTTCTCCAGGGAGGACTGAAGCTTTCTTT. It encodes CASSSPGRTEAFF.

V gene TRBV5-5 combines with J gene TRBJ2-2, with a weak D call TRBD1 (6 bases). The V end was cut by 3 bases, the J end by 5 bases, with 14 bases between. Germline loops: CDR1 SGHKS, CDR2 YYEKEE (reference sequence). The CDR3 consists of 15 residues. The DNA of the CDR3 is TGTGCCAGCAGCTCGACCGGGACAAAAACCGGGGAGCTGTTTTTT. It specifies CASSSTGTKTGELFF.

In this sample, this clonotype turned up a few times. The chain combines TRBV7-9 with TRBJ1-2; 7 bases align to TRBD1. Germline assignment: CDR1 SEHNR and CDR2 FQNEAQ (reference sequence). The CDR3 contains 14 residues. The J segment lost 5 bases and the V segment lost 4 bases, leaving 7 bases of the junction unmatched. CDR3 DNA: TGTGCCAGCAGCTCCCAGGGACAGCCTTATGGCTACACCTTC. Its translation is CASSSQGQPYGYTF.

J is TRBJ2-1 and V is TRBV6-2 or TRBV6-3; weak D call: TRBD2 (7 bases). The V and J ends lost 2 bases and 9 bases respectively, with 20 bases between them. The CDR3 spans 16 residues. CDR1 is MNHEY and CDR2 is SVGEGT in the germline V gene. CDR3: CASSYGIGGLDTEQFF. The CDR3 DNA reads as TGTGCCAGCAGTTACGGTATCGGGGGGCTTGATACTGAGCAGTTCTTC.

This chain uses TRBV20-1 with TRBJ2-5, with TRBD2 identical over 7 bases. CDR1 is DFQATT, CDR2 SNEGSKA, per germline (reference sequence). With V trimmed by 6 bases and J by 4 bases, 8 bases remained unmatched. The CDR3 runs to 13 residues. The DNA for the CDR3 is TGCAGTGCGCATGGGGGGGTTCCAGAGACCCAGTACTTC. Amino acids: CSAHGGVPETQYF.

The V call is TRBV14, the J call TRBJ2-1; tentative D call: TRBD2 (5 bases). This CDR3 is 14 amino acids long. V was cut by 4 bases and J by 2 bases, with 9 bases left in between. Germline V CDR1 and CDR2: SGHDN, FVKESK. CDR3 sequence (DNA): TGTGCCAGCAGCCTGAGGCGGGCCTACAATGAGCAGTTCTTC. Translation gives CASSLRRAYNEQFF.